This TCR beta chain was captured by sequencing in a study of cytomegalovirus exposure and HLA in healthy donors. The CDR3 contains 16 residues. The germline V gene has CDR1 LGHNA and CDR2 YSLEER. Deletions cut 0 bases from V and 0 bases from J, with 11 bases between. The PCR was carried out with 60 Vbeta primers and 13 Jbeta primers. The method was immunoSEQ multiplex PCR; TCRdb's version includes in-frame clones alone and lacks a portion of them. The table lists 150,000 to 200,000 clones, around 81% of them singletons. This clonotype was obtained from a woman aged 18-29 years in good health and CMV-seropositive. The chain employs TRBV4-3 and TRBJ1-2; D is unclear. The sequenced material came from PBMCs. CDR3 protein: CASSQDFSGANYGYTF. In DNA, the CDR3 is TGCGCCAGCAGCCAAGACTTTTCCGGGGCTAACTATGGCTACACCTTC.